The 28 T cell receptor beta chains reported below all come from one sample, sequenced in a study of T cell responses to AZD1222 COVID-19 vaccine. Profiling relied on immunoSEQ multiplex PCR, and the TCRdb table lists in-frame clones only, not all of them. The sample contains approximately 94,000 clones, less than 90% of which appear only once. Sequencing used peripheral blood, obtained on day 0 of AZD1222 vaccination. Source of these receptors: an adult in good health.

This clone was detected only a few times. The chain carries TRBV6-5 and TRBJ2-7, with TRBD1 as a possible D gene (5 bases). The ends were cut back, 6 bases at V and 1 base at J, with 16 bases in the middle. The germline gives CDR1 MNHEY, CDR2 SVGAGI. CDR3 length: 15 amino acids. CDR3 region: CASRRGAQGSYEQYF. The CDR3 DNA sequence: TGTGCCAGCAGGCGTGGGGCGCAGGGATCCTACGAGCAGTACTTC.

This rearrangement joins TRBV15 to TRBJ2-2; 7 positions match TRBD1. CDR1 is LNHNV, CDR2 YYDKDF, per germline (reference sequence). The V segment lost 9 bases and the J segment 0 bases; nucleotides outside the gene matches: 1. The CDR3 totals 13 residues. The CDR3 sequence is CATGTANTGELFF. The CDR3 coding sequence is TGTGCCACTGGGACAGCGAACACCGGGGAGCTGTTTTTT.

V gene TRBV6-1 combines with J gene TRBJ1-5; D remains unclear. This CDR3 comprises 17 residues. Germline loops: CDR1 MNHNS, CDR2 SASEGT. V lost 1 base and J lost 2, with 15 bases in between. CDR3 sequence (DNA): TGTGCCAGCAGTGAAGGGTATAGGATTTCGGGCAATCAGCCCCAGCATTTT. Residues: CASSEGYRISGNQPQHF.

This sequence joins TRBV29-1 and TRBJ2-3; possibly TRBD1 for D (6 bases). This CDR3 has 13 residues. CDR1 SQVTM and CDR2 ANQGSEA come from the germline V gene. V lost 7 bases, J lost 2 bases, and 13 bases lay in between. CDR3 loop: CSAKTGDTDTQYF. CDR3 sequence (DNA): TGCAGCGCTAAGACAGGAGACACAGATACGCAGTATTTT.

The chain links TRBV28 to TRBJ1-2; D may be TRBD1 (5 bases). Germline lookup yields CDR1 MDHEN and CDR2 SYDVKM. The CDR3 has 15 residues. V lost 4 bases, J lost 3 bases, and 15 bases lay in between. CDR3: CASSYPYGHHYGYTF. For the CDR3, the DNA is TGTGCCAGCAGTTACCCTTACGGACACCACTATGGCTACACCTTC.

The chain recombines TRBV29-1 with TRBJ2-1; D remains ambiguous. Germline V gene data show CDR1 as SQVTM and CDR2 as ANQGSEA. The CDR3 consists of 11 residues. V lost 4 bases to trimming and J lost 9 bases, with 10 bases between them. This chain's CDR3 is CSVGLSVEQFF. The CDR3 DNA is TGCAGCGTTGGTCTATCGGTTGAGCAGTTCTTC.

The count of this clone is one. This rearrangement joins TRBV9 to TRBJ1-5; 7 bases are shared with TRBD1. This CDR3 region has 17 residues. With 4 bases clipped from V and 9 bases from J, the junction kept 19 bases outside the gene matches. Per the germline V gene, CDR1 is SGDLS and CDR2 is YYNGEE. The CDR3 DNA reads TGTGCCAGCAGCTCAGTGGGGGCAGGGGGTTCGGTAAGGCCCCAGCATTTT. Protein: CASSSVGAGGSVRPQHF.

DNA for the CDR3: TGTGCCAGCAGTTCGGCGGGGCTCGGGGAGCTGTTTTTT. It codes for CASSSAGLGELFF. J is TRBJ2-2 and V is TRBV28; tentatively, D is TRBD2 (6 bases). This CDR3 is 13 amino acids long. V was pared by 4 bases and J by 7 bases, with 10 bases between. Germline lookup yields CDR1 MDHEN and CDR2 SYDVKM.

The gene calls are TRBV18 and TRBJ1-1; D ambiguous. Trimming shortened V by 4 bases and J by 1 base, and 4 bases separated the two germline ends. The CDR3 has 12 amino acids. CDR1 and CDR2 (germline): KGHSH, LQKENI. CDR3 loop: CASSLPNTEAFF. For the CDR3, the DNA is TGTGCCAGCTCACTACCGAACACTGAAGCTTTCTTT.

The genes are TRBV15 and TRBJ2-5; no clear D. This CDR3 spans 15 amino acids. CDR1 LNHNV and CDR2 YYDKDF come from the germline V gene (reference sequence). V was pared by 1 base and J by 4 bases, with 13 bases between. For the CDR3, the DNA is TGTGCCACCAGCAGAGTTTCGGGCCCTGGAGAGACCCAGTACTTC. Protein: CATSRVSGPGETQYF.

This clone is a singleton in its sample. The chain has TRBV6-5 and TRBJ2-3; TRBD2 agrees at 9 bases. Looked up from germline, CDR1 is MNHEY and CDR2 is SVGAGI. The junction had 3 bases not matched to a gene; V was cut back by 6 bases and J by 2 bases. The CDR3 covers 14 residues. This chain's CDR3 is CASRASGNTDTQYF. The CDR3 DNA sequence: TGTGCCAGCAGGGCTAGCGGGAACACAGATACGCAGTATTTT.

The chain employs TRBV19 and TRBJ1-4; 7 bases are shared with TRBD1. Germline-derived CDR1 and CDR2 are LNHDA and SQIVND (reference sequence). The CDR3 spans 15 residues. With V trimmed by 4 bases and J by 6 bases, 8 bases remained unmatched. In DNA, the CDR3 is TGTGCCAGTAGTAGCGGGGGGCAGGGGGATGAAAAACTGTTTTTT. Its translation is CASSSGGQGDEKLFF. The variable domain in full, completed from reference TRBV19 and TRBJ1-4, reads DGGITQSPKYLFRKEGQNVTLSCEQNLNHDAMYWYRQDPGQGLRLIYYSQIVNDFQKGDIAEGYSVSREKKESFPLTVTSAQKNPTAFYLCASSSGGQGDEKLFFGSGTQLSVL.

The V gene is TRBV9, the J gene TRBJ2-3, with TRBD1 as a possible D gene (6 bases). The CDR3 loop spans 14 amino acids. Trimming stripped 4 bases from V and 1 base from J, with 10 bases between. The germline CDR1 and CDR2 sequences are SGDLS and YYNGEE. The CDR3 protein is CASSFWTGTDTQYF. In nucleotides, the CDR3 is TGTGCCAGCAGCTTTTGGACAGGCACAGATACGCAGTATTTT.

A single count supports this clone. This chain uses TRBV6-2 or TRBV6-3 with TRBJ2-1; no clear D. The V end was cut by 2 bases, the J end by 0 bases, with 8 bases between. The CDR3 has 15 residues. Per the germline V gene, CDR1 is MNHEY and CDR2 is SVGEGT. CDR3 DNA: TGTGCCAGCAGTTACCTTATAAGCTCCTACAATGAGCAGTTCTTC. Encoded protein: CASSYLISSYNEQFF.

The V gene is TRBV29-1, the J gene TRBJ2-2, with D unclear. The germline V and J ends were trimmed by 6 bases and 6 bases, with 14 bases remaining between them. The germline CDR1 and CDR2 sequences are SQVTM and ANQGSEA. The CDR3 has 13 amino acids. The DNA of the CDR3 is TGCAGCGTCCTCGGCCAACGGGCCGGGGAGCTGTTTTTT. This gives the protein CSVLGQRAGELFF.

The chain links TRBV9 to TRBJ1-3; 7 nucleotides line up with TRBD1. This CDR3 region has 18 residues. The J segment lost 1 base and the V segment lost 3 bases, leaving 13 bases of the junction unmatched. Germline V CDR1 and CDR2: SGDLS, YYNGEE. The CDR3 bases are TGTGCCAGCAGCGAGGGACCTCGTAGGGGGCGGTCTGGAAACACCATATATTTT. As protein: CASSEGPRRGRSGNTIYF.

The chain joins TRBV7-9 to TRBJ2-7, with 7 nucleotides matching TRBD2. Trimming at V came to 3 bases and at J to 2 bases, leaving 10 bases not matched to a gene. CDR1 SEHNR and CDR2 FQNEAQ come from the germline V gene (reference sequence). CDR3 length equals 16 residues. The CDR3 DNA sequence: TGTGCCAGCAGCTTCAATAGGATGGGAGGGCCCTACGAGCAGTACTTC. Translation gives CASSFNRMGGPYEQYF.

CDR3 loop: CASSLSGPATYTEAFF. In DNA form, the CDR3 reads TGTGCCAGCAGCCTTTCTGGGCCCGCGACATACACTGAAGCTTTCTTT. The chain combines TRBV14 with TRBJ1-1; no definite D call. The length of the CDR3 is 16 residues. With 4 bases removed from V and 3 bases from J, the gap between germline ends came to 18 bases. Germline V gives CDR1 SGHDN, CDR2 FVKESK.

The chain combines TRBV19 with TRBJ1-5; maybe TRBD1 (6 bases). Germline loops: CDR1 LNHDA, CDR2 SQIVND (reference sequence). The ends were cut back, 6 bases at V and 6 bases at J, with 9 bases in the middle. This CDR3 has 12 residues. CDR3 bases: TGTGCCAGTAGACCCAGGGGTCAGCCCCAGCATTTT. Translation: CASRPRGQPQHF.

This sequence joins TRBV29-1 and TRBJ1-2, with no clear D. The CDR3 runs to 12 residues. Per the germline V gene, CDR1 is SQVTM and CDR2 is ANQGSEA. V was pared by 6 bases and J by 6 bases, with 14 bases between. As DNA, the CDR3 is TGCAGCGTCGGACGTCCCTCGGATGGCTACACCTTC. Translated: CSVGRPSDGYTF.

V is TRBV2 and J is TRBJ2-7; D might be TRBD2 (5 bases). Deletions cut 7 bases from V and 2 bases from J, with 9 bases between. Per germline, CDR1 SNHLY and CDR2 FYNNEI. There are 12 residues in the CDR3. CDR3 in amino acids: CASTSGAYEQYF. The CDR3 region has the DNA TGTGCCAGCACCTCCGGGGCCTACGAGCAGTACTTC.

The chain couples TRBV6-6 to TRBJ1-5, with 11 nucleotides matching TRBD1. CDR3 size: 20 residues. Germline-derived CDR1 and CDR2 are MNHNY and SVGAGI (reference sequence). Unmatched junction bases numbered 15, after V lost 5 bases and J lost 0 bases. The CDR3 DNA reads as TGTGCCAGCAGTCCCGGGACAGGGGGATGGGGATTATATAGCAATCAGCCCCAGCATTTT. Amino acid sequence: CASSPGTGGWGLYSNQPQHF.

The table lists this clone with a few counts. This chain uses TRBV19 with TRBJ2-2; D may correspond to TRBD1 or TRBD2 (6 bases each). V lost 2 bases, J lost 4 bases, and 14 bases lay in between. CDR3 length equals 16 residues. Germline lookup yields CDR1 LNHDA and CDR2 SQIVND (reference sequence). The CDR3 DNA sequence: TGTGCCAGTAGTATACGACTAGTAGGGGGCACCGGGGAGCTGTTTTTT. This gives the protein CASSIRLVGGTGELFF.

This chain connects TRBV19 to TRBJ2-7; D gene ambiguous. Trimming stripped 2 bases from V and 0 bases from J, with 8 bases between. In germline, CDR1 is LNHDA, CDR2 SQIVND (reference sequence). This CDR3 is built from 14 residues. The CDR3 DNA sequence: TGTGCCAGTAGTATAAGTAAGAACTCCTACGAGCAGTACTTC. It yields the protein CASSISKNSYEQYF.

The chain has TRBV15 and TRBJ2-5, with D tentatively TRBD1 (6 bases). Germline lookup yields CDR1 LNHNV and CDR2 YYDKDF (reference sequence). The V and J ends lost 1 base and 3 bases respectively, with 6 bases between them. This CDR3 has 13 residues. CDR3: CATSRAGEETQYF. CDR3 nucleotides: TGTGCCACCAGCAGAGCAGGGGAAGAGACCCAGTACTTC.

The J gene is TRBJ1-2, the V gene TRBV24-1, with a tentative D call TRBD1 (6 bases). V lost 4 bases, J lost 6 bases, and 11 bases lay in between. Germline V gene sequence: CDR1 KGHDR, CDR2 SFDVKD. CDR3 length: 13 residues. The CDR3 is CATSEANRDGYTF. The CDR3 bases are TGTGCCACCAGTGAGGCTAACAGGGATGGCTACACCTTC.

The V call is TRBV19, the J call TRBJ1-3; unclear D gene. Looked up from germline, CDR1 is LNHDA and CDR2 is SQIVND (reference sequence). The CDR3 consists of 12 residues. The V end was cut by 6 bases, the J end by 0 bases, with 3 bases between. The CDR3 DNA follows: TGTGCCAGTAGCCCCTCTGGAAACACCATATATTTT. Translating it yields CASSPSGNTIYF.

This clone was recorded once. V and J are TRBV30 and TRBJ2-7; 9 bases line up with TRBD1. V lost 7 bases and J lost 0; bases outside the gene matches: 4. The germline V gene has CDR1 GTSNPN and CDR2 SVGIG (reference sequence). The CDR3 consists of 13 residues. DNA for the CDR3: TGTGCCTTGGGGACAGGGCTCTCCTACGAGCAGTACTTC. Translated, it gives CALGTGLSYEQYF.